This TCR beta chain was profiled in a study of blood T cells in healthy people across ages. The use of a sample-barcoded 5' primer and a J-beta primer mix characterized a second PCR of roughly 6 to 11 cycles. One entry per CDR3 protein, called by TCRdb with MiXCR from the 5' RACE reads. The sample contains around 1,500,000 distinct CDR3 sequences, 28% of which appear only once. The germline gives CDR1 KGHDR, CDR2 SFDVKD. The length of the CDR3 is 12 residues. With 4 bases removed from V and 7 bases from J, the gap between germline ends came to 7 bases. There are many counts of this clonotype. V usage is TRBV24-1 and J usage is TRBJ2-1; unclear D gene. The clonotype originates from a woman in her 30s in good health. Specimen: blood. In DNA, the CDR3 is TGTGCCACCAGTGAGTACGGTAATGAGCAGTTCTTC. The encoded protein is CATSEYGNEQFF.